This T cell receptor beta chain was observed in a study of CD8+ T cells in alopecia areata. Notes on the study in general: Resident alphabeta T-cell populations of normal skin are likewise subject to sequencing in scalp samples.

The researchers isolated CD4+ and CD8+ T cells from PBMCs by sorting. As concerns this clone: What it binds is unknown.

Extracted from the samples, RNA was reverse transcribed into cDNA to serve as the sequencing template. Sequenced by immunoSEQ multiplex PCR; TCRdb stores in-frame clones only, minus some. The data show about 200,000 clones, with more than 50% seen just once and over 4% held by the top ten. Germline CDR1 MNHNS, CDR2 SASEGT. V gave up 10 bases and J gave up 6 bases, with 12 bases separating them. CDR3 length equals 11 residues. The sequence was obtained from a human donor in good health. The chain is built from TRBV6-1 and TRBJ1-2; no reliable D call. The specimen was CD8+ T cells sorted from blood. The chain's CDR3 is CATLEEDGYTF. The CDR3 DNA follows: TGTGCCACCCTGGAGGAGGATGGCTACACCTTC.